These 2 T cell receptor beta chains came from one sample sequenced in a study of early T cells in non-severe SARS-CoV-2 infection. From the 5' RACE reads, TCRdb called clonotypes with MiXCR, one entry per CDR3 protein. Here the sample spans 50,000 to 70,000 distinct CDR3 sequences, approximately 9% being singletons. What was sequenced was whole blood. The receptors derive from an adult who was a healthcare worker with PCR-confirmed SARS-CoV-2 infection or an uninfected control (not recorded which).

The table lists this clonotype with many counts. The rearrangement joins TRBV15 to TRBJ1-2; weak D call: TRBD1 (5 bases). The CDR3 sequence is 14 residues long. Trimming shortened V by 0 bases and J by 4 bases, and 9 bases separated the two germline ends. CDR1 and CDR2 from the germline V gene are LNHNV and YYDKDF (reference sequence). The CDR3 reads CATSRDRAGYGYTF. CDR3 DNA sequence: TGTGCCACCAGCAGAGACAGGGCTGGCTATGGCTACACCTTC.

The sample holds many counts of this clonotype. The CDR3 coding sequence is TGTGCCAGCTCAGATAGGATAACTGGAACCGGGGAGCTGTTTTTT. Residues: CASSDRITGTGELFF. V gene TRBV18 combines with J gene TRBJ2-2, with D hard to call. The V end lost 5 bases, the J end lost 5 bases, and 15 bases lay between the germline ends. The CDR3 has 15 amino acids. Germline CDR1 and CDR2: KGHSH and LQKENI.